The present TCR beta chain was sequenced within a study of blood T cell repertoires in COVID-19. At the level of the study: Collection of acute and convalescent COVID-19 samples took place in the United States, Italy and Spain. The analysed material was cDNA or gDNA that came from T cells, B-cell-depleted T cells, or PBMCs.

The CDR3 length is 16 residues. CDR1 and CDR2 from the germline V gene are SGHKS and YYEKEE (reference sequence). Trimming took off 0 bases at V and 0 bases at J, with 10 bases between the two ends. Authors' methods: Using reference gene primer amplification, nucleated cell counts were estimated. The repertoire was sequenced with immunoSEQ multiplex PCR; TCRdb's copy has only in-frame clones and lacks some. Clonal size and the V and J genes are those of that table, whereas D and trimming came from the DNA. The sample comprises about 300,000 clones, about nine tenths of which are singletons, and roughly 2.1% rests with the top ten.

This clonotype was sampled from a man younger than 35 with active or convalescent COVID-19. Material for sequencing was peripheral blood. The J gene is TRBJ2-1, the V gene TRBV5-5; possible D gene TRBD2, 5 bases. The chain's CDR3 is CASSLGWRSSYNEQFF. As DNA, the CDR3 is TGTGCCAGCAGCTTGGGTTGGAGGAGCTCCTACAATGAGCAGTTCTTC.